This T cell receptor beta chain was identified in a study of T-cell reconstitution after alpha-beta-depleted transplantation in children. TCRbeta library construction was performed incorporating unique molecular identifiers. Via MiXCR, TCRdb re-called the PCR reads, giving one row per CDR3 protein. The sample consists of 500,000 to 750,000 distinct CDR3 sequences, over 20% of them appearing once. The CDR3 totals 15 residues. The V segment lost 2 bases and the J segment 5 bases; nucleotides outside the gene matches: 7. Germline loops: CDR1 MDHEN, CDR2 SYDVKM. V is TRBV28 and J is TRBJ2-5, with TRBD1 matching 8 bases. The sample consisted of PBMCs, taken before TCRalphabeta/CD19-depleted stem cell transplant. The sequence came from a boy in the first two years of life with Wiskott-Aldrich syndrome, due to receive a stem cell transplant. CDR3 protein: CASSLTQGAMETQYF. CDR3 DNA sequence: TGTGCCAGCAGTTTAACGCAGGGGGCAATGGAGACCCAGTACTTC.